This TCR beta chain was found in a study of blood T cell repertoires in COVID-19. Study details: There were acute and convalescent COVID-19 samples, and they came from the United States, Italy and Spain. Sources were T cells, B-cell-depleted T cells, or PBMCs; the material itself was cDNA or gDNA.

The germline V gene has CDR1 LNHDA and CDR2 SQIVND (reference sequence). The J segment lost 2 bases and the V segment lost 6 bases, leaving 9 bases of the junction unmatched. This CDR3 is 15 amino acids long. The method was immunoSEQ multiplex PCR; TCRdb's version includes in-frame clones alone and lacks a portion of them. The sample holds some 88,000 clones, over 75% seen once. The TCR comes from a woman in her 70s with acute or convalescent COVID-19. The gene calls are TRBV19 and TRBJ1-2; 7 positions match TRBD1. The sample consisted of peripheral blood. The CDR3 loop reads CASRVSGGVNYGYTF. CDR3 bases: TGTGCCAGTAGGGTCTCAGGGGGAGTAAACTATGGCTACACCTTC. The whole variable domain, remainder taken from reference TRBV19 and TRBJ1-2, is DGGITQSPKYLFRKEGQNVTLSCEQNLNHDAMYWYRQDPGQGLRLIYYSQIVNDFQKGDIAEGYSVSREKKESFPLTVTSAQKNPTAFYLCASRVSGGVNYGYTFGSGTRLTVV.